The following is a T cell receptor (beta chain) sequence with its context. Its target is not known. This sample was taken from a study of cytomegalovirus exposure and HLA in healthy donors. General study findings and limits: TCR beta chains associated with HLA were, in a later analysis, more clonally expanded than equally common others. What TCR beta sequences reportedly achieved was accurate prediction of HLA-A and HLA-B alleles in most subjects. Reports indicated that the classifier achieved high specificity and sensitivity in diagnosing cytomegalovirus status.

Trimming took 7 bases from V and 3 from J; bases not matched to a gene: 10. Germline CDR1 and CDR2: SGHDT and YYEEEE. This CDR3 has 15 residues. Samples came from healthy bone marrow donors. The PCR had 60 Vbeta and 13 Jbeta primers. Method: immunoSEQ multiplex PCR; TCRdb's copy keeps in-frame clones and lacks some. Its table lists under 90,000 clones. This chain connects TRBV5-6 to TRBJ1-1; 9 positions match TRBD1. Material: PBMCs. The sequence was collected from a man in his fifties or sixties in good health and CMV-seropositive. The chain's CDR3 is CASYFGGQGDTEAFF. CDR3 nucleotide sequence: TGTGCCAGCTACTTTGGGGGACAGGGCGACACTGAAGCTTTCTTT.